The rows below give T cell receptor beta chains drawn from one sample of a study of control samples from healthy donors and cancer patients. Some clones are missing from TCRdb's copy, which holds only in-frame ones; the method was immunoSEQ multiplex PCR. The profile shows under 300,000 clones, approximately 80% of them singletons. Sequenced: PBMCs. The receptor set was obtained from a woman in her fifties or sixties with lung cancer. CDR3s leave out the opening cysteine and the closing phenylalanine or tryptophan. Fields, in order: V gene, J gene, CDR3 length, D gene, CDR3 protein. A D gene is named only where the DNA matches it firmly.

TRBV28,TRBJ1-2,13,TRBD1,ASSLGTGARYGYT
TRBV21-1,TRBJ1-5,12,.,ASPRGGRNQPQH
TRBV19,TRBJ2-4,11,.,ASSIEGGGIQY
TRBV19,TRBJ2-4,14,.,ASSADRLIAKNIQY
TRBV7-2,TRBJ1-3,14,.,ASSSRTTFSGNTIY
TRBV21-1,TRBJ1-1,9,.,ASTTNTEAF
TRBV6-5,TRBJ2-7,13,.,ASSPQSTFSYEQY
TRBV7-2,TRBJ2-1,13,.,ASSLEISSYNEQF
TRBV14,TRBJ1-6,12,.,ASSQTYTGSPLH
TRBV15,TRBJ1-5,13,TRBD1,ATSSMDRGLQPQH
TRBV7-3,TRBJ2-5,13,.,ASSLSSGRQETQY
TRBV10-1,TRBJ2-1,13,TRBD2,ASSLRQGTSGRQF
TRBV5-1,TRBJ2-5,15,.,ASSLASFQGPQETQY
TRBV6-5,TRBJ1-5,12,.,ASTLQGSGQPQH
TRBV27,TRBJ1-4,10,TRBD1,ASSPRTGKLF
TRBV6-5,TRBJ1-4,13,TRBD1,ASRVTYRGSEKLF
TRBV19,TRBJ2-1,14,TRBD2,ASSPTARGGGNEQF
TRBV7-2,TRBJ1-3,14,.,ASSAFRGFSGNTIY
TRBV6-5,TRBJ2-4,9,.,ASSYRNIQY
TRBV2,TRBJ1-5,13,TRBD1,ASSQGQGRNQPQH
TRBV5-1,TRBJ2-1,13,TRBD1,ASRTGTGGGNEQF
TRBV5-1,TRBJ2-5,14,TRBD2,ASSLGVAGAGETQY
TRBV7-2,TRBJ1-5,10,.,ASSLPSGPQH
TRBV29-1,TRBJ2-3,12,.,SVDSIGGSGTQY
TRBV29-1,TRBJ2-1,14,.,SVEDPASPSYNEQF
TRBV27,TRBJ2-3,14,TRBD2,ASSSQGTSGSRAQY
TRBV19,TRBJ2-7,11,.,ASSISPNYEQY
TRBV14,TRBJ1-2,12,.,ASSRIQDGGGYT
TRBV2,TRBJ2-7,11,.,ASSEVRDREQY
TRBV7-8,TRBJ2-5,11,TRBD1,ASSKDRTGQGY